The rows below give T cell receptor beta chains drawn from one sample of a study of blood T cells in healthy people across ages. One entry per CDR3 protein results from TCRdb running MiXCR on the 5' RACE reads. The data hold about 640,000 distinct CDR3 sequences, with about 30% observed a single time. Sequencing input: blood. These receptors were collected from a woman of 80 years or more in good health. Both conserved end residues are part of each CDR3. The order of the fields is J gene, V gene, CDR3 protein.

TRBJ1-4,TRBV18,CASSIGPWDGEKLFF
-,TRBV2,CANSWNGGLEQYF
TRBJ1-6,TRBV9,CASSVGSRSNSPLHF
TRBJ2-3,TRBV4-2,CASSQEVTGAGGDTQYF
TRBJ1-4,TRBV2,CASRAGIDEKLFF
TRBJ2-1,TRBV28,CASSMGQGCNEQFF
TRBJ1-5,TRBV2,CASKGPDSNQPQHF
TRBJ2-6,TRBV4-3,CASSQGQGTVFAGANVLTF
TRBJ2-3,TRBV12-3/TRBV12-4,CASTSSAGVYADTQYF
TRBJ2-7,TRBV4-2,CASSQDRGAVAGVEQYF
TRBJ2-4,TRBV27,CASRFTGQGLEAKNIQYF
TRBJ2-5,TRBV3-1,CASSQPPYPGLASRGETQYF
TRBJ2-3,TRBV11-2,CASSPPQDTQYF
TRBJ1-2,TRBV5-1,CASRTDVSYGYTF
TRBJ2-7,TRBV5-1,CASSLVAARYEQYF
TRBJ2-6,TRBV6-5,CASRDHPSGANVLTF
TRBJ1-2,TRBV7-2,CASSLWGGGYTF
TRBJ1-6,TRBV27,CASRGRQGANSPLHF
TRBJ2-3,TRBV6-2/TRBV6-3,CASSYGLAGGPGTDTQYF
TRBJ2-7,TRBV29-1,CSVAGTQGYEQYF
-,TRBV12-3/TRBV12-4,CASSPSQQAKGETQYF
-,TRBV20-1,CSARDRASGRYEQYF
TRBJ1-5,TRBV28,CASSLWGGDGQPQHF
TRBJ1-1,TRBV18,CASSPPETGEGLNAEAFF
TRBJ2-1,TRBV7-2,CASSQGTFPGNEQFF
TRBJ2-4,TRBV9,CASSVGTLYAGENIQYF
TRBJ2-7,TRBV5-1,CASSLGTEYEQYF
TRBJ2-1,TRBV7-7,CASSPLHRSTMSEQFF
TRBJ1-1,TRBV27,CASGPPGTEAFF
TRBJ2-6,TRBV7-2,CASSPHRGSGANVLTF
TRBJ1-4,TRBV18,CASSPRANEKLFF
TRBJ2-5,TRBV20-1,CSAPGRDQETQYF
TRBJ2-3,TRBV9,CASSVESGLHTDTQYF
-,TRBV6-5,CASSWTSGEGETQYF
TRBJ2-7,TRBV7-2,CASSPEAGQGQYF
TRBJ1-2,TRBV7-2,CASSLGGGEGVYGYTF
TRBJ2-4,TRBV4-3,CASSQERGQAAYF
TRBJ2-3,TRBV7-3,CASSSQGSRADTQYF
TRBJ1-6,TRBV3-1,CASRLRRANSPLHF
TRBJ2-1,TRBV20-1,CSARSGGTFEFDEQFF
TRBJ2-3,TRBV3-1,CASSPRGAGGGLVSDTQYF
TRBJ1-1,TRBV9,CASSVGAGQNAEAFF
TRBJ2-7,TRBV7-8,CASKLGLEQYF
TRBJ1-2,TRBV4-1,CASSQVPTEGWGYTF
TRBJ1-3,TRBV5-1,CASSPGDTRNTIYF
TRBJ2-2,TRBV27,CASRAQGATGELFF
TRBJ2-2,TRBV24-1,CATRPSGVGNTGELFF
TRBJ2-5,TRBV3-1,CASSQDLKEIETQYF
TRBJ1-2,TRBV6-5,CASSRTQGRYGYTF
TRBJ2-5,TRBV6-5,CASSASGARGETQYF
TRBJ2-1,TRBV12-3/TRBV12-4,CASSITGTYNEQFF
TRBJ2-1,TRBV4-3,CASSQDLVAGGNNERFF
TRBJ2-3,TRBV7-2,CASSEQGGFRTDTQYF
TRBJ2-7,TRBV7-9,CASSLPQGLRGVGEQYF